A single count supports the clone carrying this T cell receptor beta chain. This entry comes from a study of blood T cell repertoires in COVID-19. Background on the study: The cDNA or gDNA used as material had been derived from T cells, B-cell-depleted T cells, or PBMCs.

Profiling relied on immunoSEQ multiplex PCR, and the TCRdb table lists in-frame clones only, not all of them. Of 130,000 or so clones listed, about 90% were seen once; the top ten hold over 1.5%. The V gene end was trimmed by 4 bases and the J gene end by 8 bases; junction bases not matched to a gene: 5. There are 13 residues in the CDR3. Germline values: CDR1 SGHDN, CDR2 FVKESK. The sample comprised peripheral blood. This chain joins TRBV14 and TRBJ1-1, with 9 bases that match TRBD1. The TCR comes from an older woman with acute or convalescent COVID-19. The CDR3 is CASSRDREAEAFF. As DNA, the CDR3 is TGTGCCAGCAGCCGGGACAGGGAGGCAGAAGCTTTCTTT.